This TCR beta chain stems from a study of T cells in Graves' hyperthyroidism and ophthalmopathy. Amplified regions were TCR beta CDR3 sequences from RNA transcripts. RT-PCR in the first round (using the HTBI primer set) targeted the TCR CDR3. Using its own MiXCR run on the multiplex PCR reads, TCRdb lists one record per CDR3 protein. The sample lists about 640,000 distinct CDR3 sequences; roughly 15% were seen once. This clonotype was observed a few times. V lost 6 bases and J lost 4; bases outside the gene matches: 14. This CDR3 spans 17 amino acids. Germline V gene lookup returns CDR1 PRHDT and CDR2 FYEKMQ (reference sequence).

The TCR sequence derives from a woman aged 45-65 years with Graves' ophthalmopathy. The material sequenced was blood. The chain has TRBV13 and TRBJ2-2; 7 bases map to TRBD2. The CDR3 protein is CASSPGGSGVSTGELFF. CDR3 DNA sequence: TGTGCCAGCAGTCCCGGGGGGTCGGGAGTCTCCACCGGGGAGCTGTTTTTT. Drawing the rest from reference TRBV13 and TRBJ2-2, the complete variable domain is AAGVIQSPRHLIKEKRETATLKCYPIPRHDTVYWYQQGPGQDPQFLISFYEKMQSDKGSIPDRFSAQQFSDYHSELNMSSLELGDSALYFCASSPGGSGVSTGELFFGEGSRLTVL.